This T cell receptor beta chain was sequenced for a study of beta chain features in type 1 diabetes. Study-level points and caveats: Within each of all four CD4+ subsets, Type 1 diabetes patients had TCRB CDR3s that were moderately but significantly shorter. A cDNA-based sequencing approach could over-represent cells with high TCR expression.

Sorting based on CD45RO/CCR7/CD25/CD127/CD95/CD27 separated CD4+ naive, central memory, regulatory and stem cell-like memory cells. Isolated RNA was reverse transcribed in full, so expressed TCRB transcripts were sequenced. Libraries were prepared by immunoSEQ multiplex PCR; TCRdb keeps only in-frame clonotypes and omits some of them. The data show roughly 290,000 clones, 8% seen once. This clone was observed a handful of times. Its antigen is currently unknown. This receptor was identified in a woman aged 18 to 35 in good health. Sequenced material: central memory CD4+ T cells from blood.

In DNA form, the CDR3 reads TGTGCCAGCAGCTTAGGTTGGCAGGGCAACACTGAAGCTTTCTTT. Amino acid sequence: CASSLGWQGNTEAFF. The chain employs TRBV13 and TRBJ1-1; a weak D match, TRBD1 (5 bases). Deletions cut 0 bases from V and 2 bases from J, with 10 bases between. The germline gives CDR1 PRHDT, CDR2 FYEKMQ (reference sequence). CDR3 length equals 15 residues.